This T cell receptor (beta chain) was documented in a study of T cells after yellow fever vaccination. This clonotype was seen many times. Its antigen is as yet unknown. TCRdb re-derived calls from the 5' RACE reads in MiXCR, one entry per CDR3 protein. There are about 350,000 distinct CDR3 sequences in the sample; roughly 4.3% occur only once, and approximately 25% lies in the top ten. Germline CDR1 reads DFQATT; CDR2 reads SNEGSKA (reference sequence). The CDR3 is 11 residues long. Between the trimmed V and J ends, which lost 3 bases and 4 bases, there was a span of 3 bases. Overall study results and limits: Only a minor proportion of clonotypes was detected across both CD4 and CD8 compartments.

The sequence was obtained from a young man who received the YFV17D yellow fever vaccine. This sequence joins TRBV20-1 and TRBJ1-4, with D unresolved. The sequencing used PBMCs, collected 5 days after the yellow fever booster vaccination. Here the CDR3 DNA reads TGCAGTGCTAGGAATAATGAAAAACTGTTTTTT. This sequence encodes CSARNNEKLFF.